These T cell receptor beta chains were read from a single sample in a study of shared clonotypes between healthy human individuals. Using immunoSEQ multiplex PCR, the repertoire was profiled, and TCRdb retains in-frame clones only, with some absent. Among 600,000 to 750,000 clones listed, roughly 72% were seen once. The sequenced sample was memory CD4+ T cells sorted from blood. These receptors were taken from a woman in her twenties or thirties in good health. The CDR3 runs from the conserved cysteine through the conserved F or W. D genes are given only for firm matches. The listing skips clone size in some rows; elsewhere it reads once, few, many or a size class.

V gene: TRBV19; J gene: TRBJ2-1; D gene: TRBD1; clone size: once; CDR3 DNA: TGTGCCAGTAAGGGGACAGGGGAACTTAATGAGCAGTTCTTC; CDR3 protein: CASKGTGELNEQFF
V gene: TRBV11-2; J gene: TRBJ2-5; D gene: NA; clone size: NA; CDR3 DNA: TGTGCCAGCAGCTTAGCTTCAGAGACCCAAGAGACCCAGTACTTC; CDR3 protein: CASSLASETQETQYF
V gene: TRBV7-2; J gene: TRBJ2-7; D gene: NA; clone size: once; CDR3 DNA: TGTGCCAGCAGCTCCCGGGCCCTGTCATTCGACGAGCAGTACTTC; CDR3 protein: CASSSRALSFDEQYF
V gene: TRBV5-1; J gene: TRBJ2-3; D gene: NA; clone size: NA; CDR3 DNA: TGCGCCAGCAGCTTGGCAACCACAGATACGCAGTATTTT; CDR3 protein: CASSLATTDTQYF
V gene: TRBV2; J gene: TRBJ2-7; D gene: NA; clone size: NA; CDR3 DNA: TGTGCCAGCAGTGGAAGGGGATTTGACGAGCAGTACTTC; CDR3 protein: CASSGRGFDEQYF
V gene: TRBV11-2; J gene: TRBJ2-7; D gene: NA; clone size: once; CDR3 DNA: TGTGCCAGCAGCTACGCCGGGATTTTCTCCTACGAGCAGTACTTC; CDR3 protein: CASSYAGIFSYEQYF
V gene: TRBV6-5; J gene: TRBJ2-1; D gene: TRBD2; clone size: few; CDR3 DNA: TGTGCCTCCCGGACTAGCGGGAGGGGAGAGCAGTTCTTC; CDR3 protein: CASRTSGRGEQFF
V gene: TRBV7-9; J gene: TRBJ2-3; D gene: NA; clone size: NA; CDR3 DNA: TGTGCCAGCAGCGGAGGGGGCGGATTCACGGATACGCAGTATTTT; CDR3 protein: CASSGGGGFTDTQYF
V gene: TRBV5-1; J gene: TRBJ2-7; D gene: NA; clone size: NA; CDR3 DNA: TGCGCCAGCCATTATGGCAGTGAGAGCTCCTACGAGCAGTACTTC; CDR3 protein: CASHYGSESSYEQYF
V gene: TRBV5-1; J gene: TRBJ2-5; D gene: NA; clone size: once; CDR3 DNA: TGCGCCAGCAGCCCCAAGACGGGTGGCACCTTAGTGACCCAGTACTTC; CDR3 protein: CASSPKTGGTLVTQYF